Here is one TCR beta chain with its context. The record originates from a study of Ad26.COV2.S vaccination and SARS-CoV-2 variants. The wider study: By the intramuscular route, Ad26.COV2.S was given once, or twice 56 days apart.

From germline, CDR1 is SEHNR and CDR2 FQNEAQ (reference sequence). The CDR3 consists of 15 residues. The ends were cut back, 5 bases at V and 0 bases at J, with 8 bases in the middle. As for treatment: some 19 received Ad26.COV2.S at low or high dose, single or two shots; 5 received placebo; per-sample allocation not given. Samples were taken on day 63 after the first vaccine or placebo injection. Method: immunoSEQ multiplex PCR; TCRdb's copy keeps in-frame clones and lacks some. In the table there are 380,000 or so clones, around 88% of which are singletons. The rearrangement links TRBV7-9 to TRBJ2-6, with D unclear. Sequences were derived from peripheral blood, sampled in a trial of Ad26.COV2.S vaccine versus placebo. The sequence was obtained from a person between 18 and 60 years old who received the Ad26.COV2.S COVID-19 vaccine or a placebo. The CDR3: CASSPQSSGANVLTF. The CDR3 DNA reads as TGTGCCAGCAGCCCCCAATCCTCTGGGGCCAACGTCCTGACTTTC.